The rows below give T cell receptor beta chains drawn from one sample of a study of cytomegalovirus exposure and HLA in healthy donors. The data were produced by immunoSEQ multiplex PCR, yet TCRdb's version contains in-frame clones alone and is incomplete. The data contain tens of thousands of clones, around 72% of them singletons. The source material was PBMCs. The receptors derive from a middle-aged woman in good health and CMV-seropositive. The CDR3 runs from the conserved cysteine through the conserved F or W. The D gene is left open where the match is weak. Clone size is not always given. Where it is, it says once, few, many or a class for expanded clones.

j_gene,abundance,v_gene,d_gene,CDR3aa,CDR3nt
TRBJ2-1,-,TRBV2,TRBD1,CASSELGAGGSNEQFF,TGTGCCAGCAGTGAACTTGGGGCAGGGGGTAGCAATGAGCAGTTCTTC
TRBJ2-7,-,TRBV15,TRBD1,CATSRGTGARASYEQYF,TGTGCCACCAGCAGGGGGACAGGGGCCAGGGCGTCCTACGAGCAGTACTTC
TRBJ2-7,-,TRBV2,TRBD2,CASSDGGSYEQYF,TGTGCCAGCAGTGACGGGGGGTCCTACGAGCAGTACTTC
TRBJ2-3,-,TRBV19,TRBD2,CASSILGGGGTDTQYF,TGTGCCAGTAGTATATTAGGCGGGGGAGGCACAGATACGCAGTATTTT
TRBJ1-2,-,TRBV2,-,CASSDSGLYGYTF,TGTGCCAGCAGTGACTCTGGGCTCTATGGCTACACCTTC
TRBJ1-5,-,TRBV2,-,CASSDYNSNQPQHF,TGTGCCAGCAGTGATTACAATAGCAATCAGCCCCAGCATTTT
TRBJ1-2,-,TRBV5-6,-,CASSLTLQIQFGYGYTF,TGTGCCAGCAGCTTGACCCTACAAATCCAGTTCGGGTATGGCTACACCTTC
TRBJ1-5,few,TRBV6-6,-,CASMESNQPQHF,TGTGCCAGCATGGAGAGCAATCAGCCCCAGCATTTT
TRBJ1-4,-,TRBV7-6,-,CASSLGRSNEKLFF,TGTGCCAGCAGCTTAGGCCGGTCTAATGAAAAACTGTTTTTT
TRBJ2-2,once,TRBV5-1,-,CASTITGSGELFF,TGCGCCAGCACCATTACAGGGTCCGGGGAGCTGTTTTTT